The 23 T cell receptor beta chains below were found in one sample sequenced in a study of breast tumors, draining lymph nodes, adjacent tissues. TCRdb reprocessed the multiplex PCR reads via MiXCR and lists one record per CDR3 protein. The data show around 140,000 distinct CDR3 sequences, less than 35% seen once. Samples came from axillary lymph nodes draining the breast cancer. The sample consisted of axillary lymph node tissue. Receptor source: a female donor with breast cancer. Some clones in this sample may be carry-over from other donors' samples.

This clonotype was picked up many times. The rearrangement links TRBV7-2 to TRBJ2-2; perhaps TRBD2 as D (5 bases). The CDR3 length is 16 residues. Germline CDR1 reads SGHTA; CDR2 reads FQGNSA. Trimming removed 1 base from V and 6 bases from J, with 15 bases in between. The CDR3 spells CASSLGGVGVSGELFF. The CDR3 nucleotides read TGTGCCAGCAGCTTAGGGGGAGTTGGGGTATCCGGGGAGCTGTTTTTT.

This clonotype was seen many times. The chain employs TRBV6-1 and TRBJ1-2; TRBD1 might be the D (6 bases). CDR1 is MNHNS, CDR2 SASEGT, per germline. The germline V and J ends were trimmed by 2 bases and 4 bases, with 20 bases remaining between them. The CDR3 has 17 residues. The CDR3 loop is CASSEFGVGGISYGYTF. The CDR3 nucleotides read TGTGCCAGCAGTGAATTCGGTGTGGGGGGCATCAGCTATGGCTACACCTTC.

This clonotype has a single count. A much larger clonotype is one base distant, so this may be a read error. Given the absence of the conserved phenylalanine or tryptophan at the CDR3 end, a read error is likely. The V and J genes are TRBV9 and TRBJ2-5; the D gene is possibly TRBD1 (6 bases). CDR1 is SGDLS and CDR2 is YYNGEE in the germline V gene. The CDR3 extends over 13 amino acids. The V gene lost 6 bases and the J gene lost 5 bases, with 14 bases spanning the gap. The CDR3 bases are TGTGCCAGCAACCGCAGGGGACGGGAGACCCAGTACTCC. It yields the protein CASNRRGRETQYS.

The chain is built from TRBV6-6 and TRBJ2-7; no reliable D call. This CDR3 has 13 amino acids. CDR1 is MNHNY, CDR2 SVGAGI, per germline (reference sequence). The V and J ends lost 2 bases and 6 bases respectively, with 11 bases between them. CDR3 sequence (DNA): TGTGCCAGCAGTTACACCCAACCGCCCGAGCAGTACTTC. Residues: CASSYTQPPEQYF.

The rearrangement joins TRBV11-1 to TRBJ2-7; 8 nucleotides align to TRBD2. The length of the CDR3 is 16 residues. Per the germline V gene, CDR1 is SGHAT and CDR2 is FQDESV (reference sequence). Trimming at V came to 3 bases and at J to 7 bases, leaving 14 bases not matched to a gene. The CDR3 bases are TGTGCCAGCAGCTTGGGGGGCGGGGGGCCCGTCTTGGAGCAGTACTTC. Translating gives CASSLGGGGPVLEQYF.

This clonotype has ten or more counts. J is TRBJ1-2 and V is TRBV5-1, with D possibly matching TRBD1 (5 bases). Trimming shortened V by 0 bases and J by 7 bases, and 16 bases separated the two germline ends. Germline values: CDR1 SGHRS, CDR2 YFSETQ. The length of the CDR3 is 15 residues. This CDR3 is CASSLVVQGTAGYTF. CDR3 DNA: TGCGCCAGCAGCTTGGTGGTTCAGGGTACTGCTGGCTACACCTTC.

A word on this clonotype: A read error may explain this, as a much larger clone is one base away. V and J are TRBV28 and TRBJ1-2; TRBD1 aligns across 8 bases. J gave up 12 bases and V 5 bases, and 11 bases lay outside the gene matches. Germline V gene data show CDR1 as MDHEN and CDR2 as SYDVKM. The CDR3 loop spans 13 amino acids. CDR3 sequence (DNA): TGTGCCAGCAGTCCGGACAGGGTACGCGGCCACACCTTC. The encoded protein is CASSPDRVRGHTF.

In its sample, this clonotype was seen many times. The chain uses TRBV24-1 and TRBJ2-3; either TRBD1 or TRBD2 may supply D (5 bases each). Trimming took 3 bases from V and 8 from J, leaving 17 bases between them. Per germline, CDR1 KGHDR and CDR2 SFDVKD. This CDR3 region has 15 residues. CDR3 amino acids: CATSDPRGPQGTQYF. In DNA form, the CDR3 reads TGTGCCACCAGTGATCCACGGGGACCGCAGGGTACGCAGTATTTT.

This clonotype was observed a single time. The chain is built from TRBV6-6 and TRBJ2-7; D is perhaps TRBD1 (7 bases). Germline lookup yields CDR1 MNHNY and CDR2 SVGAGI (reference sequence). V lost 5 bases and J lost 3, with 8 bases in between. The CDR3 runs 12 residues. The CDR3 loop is CASSQGGYEQYF. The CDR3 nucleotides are TGTGCCAGCAGTCAGGGGGGCTACGAGCAGTACTTC.

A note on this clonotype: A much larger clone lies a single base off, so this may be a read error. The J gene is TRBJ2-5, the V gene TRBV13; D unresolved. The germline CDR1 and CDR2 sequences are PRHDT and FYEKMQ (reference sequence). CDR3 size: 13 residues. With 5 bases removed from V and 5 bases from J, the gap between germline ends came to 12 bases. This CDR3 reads CASSPRLAETQYF. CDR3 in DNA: TGTGCCAGCAGCCCTCGTTTGGCGGAGACCCAGTACTTC. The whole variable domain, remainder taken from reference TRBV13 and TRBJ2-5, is AAGVIQSPRHLIKEKRETATLKCYPIPRHDTVYWYQQGPGQDPQFLISFYEKMQSDKGSIPDRFSAQQFSDYHSELNMSSLELGDSALYFCASSPRLAETQYFGPGTRLLVL.

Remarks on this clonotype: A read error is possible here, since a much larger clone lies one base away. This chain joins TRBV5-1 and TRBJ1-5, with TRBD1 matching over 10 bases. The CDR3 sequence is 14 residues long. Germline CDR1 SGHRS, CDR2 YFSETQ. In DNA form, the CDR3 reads TGCGCCAGCAGCCCTGGGACAGGGGATCACCCCCAGCATTTT. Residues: CASSPGTGDHPQHF. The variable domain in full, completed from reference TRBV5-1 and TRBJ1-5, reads KAGVTQTPRYLIKTRGQQVTLSCSPISGHRSVSWYQQTPGQGLQFLFEYFSETQRNKGNFPGRFSGRQFSNSRSEMNVSTLELGDSALYLCASSPGTGDHPQHFGDGTRLSIL.

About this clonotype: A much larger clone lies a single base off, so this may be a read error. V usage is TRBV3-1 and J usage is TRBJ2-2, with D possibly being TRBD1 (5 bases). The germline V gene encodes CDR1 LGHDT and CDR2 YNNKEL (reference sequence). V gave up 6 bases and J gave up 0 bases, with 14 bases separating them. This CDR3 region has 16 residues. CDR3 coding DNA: TGTGCCAGCAGACCTTTAGGGGCAGCGAACACCGGGGAGCTGTTTTTT. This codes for CASRPLGAANTGELFF.

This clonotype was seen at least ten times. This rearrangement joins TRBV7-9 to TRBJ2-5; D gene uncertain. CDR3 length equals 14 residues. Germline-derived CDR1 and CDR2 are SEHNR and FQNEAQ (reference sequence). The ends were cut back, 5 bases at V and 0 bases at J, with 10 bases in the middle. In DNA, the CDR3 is TGTGCCAGCAGCAATTTCTTAAACCAAGAGACCCAGTACTTC. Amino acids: CASSNFLNQETQYF.

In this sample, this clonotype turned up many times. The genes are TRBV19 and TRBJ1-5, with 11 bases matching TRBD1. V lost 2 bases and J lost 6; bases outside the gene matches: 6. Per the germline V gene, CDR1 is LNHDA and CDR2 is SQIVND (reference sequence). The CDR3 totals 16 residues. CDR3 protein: CASSISRTGGLQPQHF. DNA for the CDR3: TGTGCCAGTAGTATATCCAGGACAGGGGGCCTTCAGCCCCAGCATTTT. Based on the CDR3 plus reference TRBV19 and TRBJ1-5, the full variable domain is DGGITQSPKYLFRKEGQNVTLSCEQNLNHDAMYWYRQDPGQGLRLIYYSQIVNDFQKGDIAEGYSVSREKKESFPLTVTSAQKNPTAFYLCASSISRTGGLQPQHFGDGTRLSIL.

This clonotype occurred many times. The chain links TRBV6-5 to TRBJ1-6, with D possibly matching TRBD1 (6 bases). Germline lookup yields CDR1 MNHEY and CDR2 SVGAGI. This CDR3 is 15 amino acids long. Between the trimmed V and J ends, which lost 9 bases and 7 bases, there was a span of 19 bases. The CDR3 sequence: CASQSAGGQNSPLHF. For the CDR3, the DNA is TGTGCCAGTCAATCTGCGGGGGGCCAGAATTCACCCCTCCACTTT.

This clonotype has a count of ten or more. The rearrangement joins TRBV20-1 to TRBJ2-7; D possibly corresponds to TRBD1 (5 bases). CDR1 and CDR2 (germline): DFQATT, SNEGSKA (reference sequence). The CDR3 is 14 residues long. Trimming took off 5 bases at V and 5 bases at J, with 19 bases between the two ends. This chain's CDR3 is CSAPSGIGSHEQYF. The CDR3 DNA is TGCAGTGCTCCTTCAGGGATCGGATCCCACGAGCAGTACTTC.

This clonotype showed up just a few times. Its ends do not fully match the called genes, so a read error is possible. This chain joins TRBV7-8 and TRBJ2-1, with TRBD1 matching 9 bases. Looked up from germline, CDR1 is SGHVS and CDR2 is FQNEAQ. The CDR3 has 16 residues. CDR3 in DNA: TGTGCCAGCATAAGCGGGACAGGGCTTGTCTACGATGAGCAGTTCTTC. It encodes CASISGTGLVYDEQFF.

The CDR3, as DNA: TGTGCCAGCAGTCCGACCAGGACTAGCGGGCGATCCTACGAGCAGTACGTC. Encoded protein: CASSPTRTSGRSYEQYV. The rearrangement links TRBV6-2 or TRBV6-3 to TRBJ2-7; TRBD2 aligns across 11 bases. The V gene's germline CDR1 is MNHEY and CDR2 SVGEGT. This CDR3 comprises 17 residues. J gave up 1 base and V 5 bases, and 10 bases lay outside the gene matches.

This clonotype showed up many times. The CDR3 DNA reads as TGCAGTGCTAGTGGACCAGGGGGAAGCTCTGGAAACACCATATATTTT. This translates into CSASGPGGSSGNTIYF. This chain links TRBV20-1 with TRBJ1-3; 7 bases match TRBD1. Germline V gene sequence: CDR1 DFQATT, CDR2 SNEGSKA (reference sequence). With 3 bases clipped from V and 0 bases from J, the junction kept 8 bases outside the gene matches. The CDR3 is 16 amino acids.

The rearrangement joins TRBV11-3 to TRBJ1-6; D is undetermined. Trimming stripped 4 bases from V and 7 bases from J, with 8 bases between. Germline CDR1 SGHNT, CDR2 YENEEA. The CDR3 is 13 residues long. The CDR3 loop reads CASSSTRNSPLHF. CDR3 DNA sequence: TGTGCCAGCAGCTCGACAAGAAATTCACCCCTCCACTTT.

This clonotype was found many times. The CDR3: CASSLGGYGYTF. The CDR3 DNA is TGTGCCAGCAGTTTAGGAGGGTATGGCTACACCTTC. The chain is built from TRBV28 and TRBJ1-2; D gene uncertain. The germline V gene has CDR1 MDHEN and CDR2 SYDVKM. The ends were cut back, 2 bases at V and 5 bases at J, with 6 bases in the middle. This CDR3 is built from 12 residues.

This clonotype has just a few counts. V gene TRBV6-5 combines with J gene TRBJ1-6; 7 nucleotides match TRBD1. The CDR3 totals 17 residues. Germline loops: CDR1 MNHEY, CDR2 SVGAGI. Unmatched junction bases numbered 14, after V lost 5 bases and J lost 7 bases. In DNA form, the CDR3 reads TGTGCCAGCAGTCCCACAGGGGCCTTCTCGTCAAATTCACCCCTCCACTTT. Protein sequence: CASSPTGAFSSNSPLHF.

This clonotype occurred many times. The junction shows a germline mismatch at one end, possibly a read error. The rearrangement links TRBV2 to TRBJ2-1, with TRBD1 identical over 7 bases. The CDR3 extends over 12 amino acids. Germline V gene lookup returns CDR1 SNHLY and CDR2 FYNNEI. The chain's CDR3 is CASTWTGDNSVF. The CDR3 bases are TGTGCCAGCACCTGGACAGGAGACAACTCCGTCTTC.